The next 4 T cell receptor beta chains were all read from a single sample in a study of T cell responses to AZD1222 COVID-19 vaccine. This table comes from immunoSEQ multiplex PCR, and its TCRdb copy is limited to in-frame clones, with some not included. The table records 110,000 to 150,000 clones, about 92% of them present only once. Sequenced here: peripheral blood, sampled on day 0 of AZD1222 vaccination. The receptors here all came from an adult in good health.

The CDR3 sequence is CASSFAAPGQGYNEQFF. DNA of the CDR3: TGTGCCAGTAGTTTCGCCGCACCGGGACAGGGCTACAATGAGCAGTTCTTC. The chain uses TRBV19 and TRBJ2-1; 9 bases are a match to TRBD1. The trim removed 5 bases at V and 3 bases at J, leaving 11 bases unmatched. The CDR3 is 17 residues long. Germline V gene data show CDR1 as LNHDA and CDR2 as SQIVND (reference sequence).

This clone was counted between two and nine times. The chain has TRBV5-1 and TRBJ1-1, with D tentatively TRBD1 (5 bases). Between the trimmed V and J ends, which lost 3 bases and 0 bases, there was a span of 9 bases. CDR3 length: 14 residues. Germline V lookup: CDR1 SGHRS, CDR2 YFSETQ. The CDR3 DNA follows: TGCGCCAGCAGCTGGGGGGTGCTGAACACTGAAGCTTTCTTT. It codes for CASSWGVLNTEAFF.

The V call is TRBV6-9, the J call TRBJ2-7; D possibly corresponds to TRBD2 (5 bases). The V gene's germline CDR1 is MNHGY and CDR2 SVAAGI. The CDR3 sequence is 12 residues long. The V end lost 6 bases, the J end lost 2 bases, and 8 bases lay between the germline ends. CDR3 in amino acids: CASRDFTYEQYF. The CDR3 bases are TGTGCCAGCAGGGACTTTACCTACGAGCAGTACTTC.

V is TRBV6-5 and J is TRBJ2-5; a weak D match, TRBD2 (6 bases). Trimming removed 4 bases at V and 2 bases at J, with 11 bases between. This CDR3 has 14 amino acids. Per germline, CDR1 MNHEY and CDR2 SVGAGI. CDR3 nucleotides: TGTGCCAGCAGTTCGGGGACTCCACAAGAGACCCAGTACTTC. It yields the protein CASSSGTPQETQYF.